Listed below are T cell receptor beta chains from one sample, sequenced in a study of human T cells and chemical hapten exposure. TCRdb reanalysed the RACE reads using MiXCR and keeps one entry per CDR3 protein. The top ten hold roughly 1.7% of the sample, which has around 60,000 distinct CDR3 sequences, around 7% seen once. Sequencing was performed on whole blood, taken in connection with sensitization to the hapten diphenylcyclopropenone (DPC). The receptors were gathered from a woman aged 25 to 39 with alopecia areata. Some clones in this sample may be carry-over from other donors' samples. CDR3s include the opening cysteine and the closing phenylalanine or tryptophan. A D gene is named only where the DNA matches it firmly. The size entry is marked missing in some rows and otherwise reads once, few, many or a size class.

clone size	V gene	J gene	D gene	CDR3 protein	CDR3 DNA
many	TRBV2	TRBJ1-2	-	CASSSERTREDF	TGTGCCAGCAGCTCCGAACGGACACGGGAAGACTTC
many	TRBV5-4	TRBJ1-1	-	CASSMDRTKNTEAFF	TGTGCCAGCAGCATGGACAGAACTAAGAACACTGAAGCTTTCTTT
few	TRBV29-1	TRBJ1-5	TRBD1	CSVVTGGSQPQHF	TGCAGCGTGGTAACAGGGGGAAGCCAGCCCCAGCATTTT
many	TRBV7-6	TRBJ1-5	-	CASSLWGAGNQPQHF	TGTGCCAGCAGCTTATGGGGGGCTGGCAATCAGCCCCAGCATTTT
-	TRBV7-2	TRBJ1-1	-	CASSLLRGIGTEAFF	TGTGCCAGCAGCTTGTTGCGGGGGATCGGCACTGAAGCTTTCTTT
many	TRBV5-1	TRBJ2-4	TRBD1	CASSWTGSDIQYF	TGCGCCAGCAGTTGGACAGGGTCGGACATTCAGTACTTC
many	TRBV20-1	TRBJ2-1	TRBD2	CSARVGLAARLGEQFF	TGCAGTGCTAGAGTTGGACTAGCGGCCAGGCTGGGTGAGCAGTTCTTC
many	TRBV7-9	TRBJ2-7	TRBD2	CASSFGGSSYEQYF	TGTGCCAGCAGCTTCGGGGGGAGCTCCTACGAGCAGTACTTC
once	TRBV7-8	TRBJ1-4	-	CASSSRWMATNEKLFF	TGTGCCAGCAGCTCCCGTTGGATGGCAACTAATGAAAAACTGTTTTTT
many	TRBV11-3	TRBJ2-2	TRBD1	CASSLDFRTGGFPENTGELFF	TGTGCCAGCAGCTTAGATTTCCGGACAGGGGGATTCCCTGAGAACACCGGGGAGCTGTTTTTT
-	TRBV7-2	TRBJ1-1	-	CASNGYTEAFF	TGTGCCAGCAACGGATACACTGAAGCTTTCTTT
many	TRBV19	TRBJ2-1	-	CASSIGQTAPEQFF	TGTGCCAGTAGTATTGGGCAGACGGCACCTGAGCAGTTCTTC
many	TRBV6-6	TRBJ1-2	-	CASSWGTDLRYTF	TGTGCCAGCAGTTGGGGGACGGACCTGAGGTACACCTTC
many	TRBV29-1	TRBJ2-7	-	CSVEDQKVGYF	TGCAGCGTTGAAGATCAGAAGGTGGGGTACTTC
many	TRBV6-6	TRBJ1-5	-	CASRHLREQPQHF	TGTGCCAGCAGACACCTCAGGGAGCAGCCCCAGCATTTT